Presented here are 28 T cell receptor beta chains from one specimen sequenced in a study of cytomegalovirus exposure and HLA in healthy donors. This PCR relied on a set of 60 Vbeta primers and 13 Jbeta primers. Data came from immunoSEQ multiplex PCR; TCRdb stores just in-frame clones and leaves some out. The sample has more than 150,000 clones, approximately 79% seen once. Material: PBMCs. These receptors were obtained from a girl aged 5 to 17 in good health and CMV-seropositive.

This CDR3 reads CASSLSVGNFGSGNTIYF. The CDR3 nucleotides read TGTGCCAGCAGCCTTTCCGTCGGGAACTTTGGCTCTGGAAACACCATATATTTT. The V and J genes are TRBV7-9 and TRBJ1-3; D remains ambiguous. Germline loops: CDR1 SEHNR, CDR2 FQNEAQ (reference sequence). CDR3 length: 18 amino acids. The V end lost 5 bases, the J end lost 0 bases, and 20 bases lay between the germline ends.

CDR3 coding DNA: TGTGCCAGCAGCGTGGCCGGTCCGGGCCAAGAGACCCAGTACTTC. This encodes CASSVAGPGQETQYF. The gene calls are TRBV9 and TRBJ2-5; the D is unclear. CDR1 and CDR2 from the germline V gene are SGDLS and YYNGEE. The V end was cut by 2 bases, the J end by 1 base, with 12 bases between. There are 15 residues in the CDR3.

V and J are TRBV19 and TRBJ1-2; 7 positions match TRBD1. J lost 3 bases, V lost 1 base, and 2 bases had no gene match. Germline V gene lookup returns CDR1 LNHDA and CDR2 SQIVND (reference sequence). The CDR3 contains 14 residues. CDR3 nucleotides: TGTGCCAGTAGTATAGCTACAGGGGACTATGGCTACACCTTC. Translation: CASSIATGDYGYTF.

This clone was seen a few times. The rearrangement uses TRBV10-3 and TRBJ2-3, with TRBD2 matching over 11 bases. This CDR3 has 18 amino acids. In germline, CDR1 is ENHRY, CDR2 SYGVKD. The V and J ends lost 5 bases and 3 bases, in that order; junction bases with no gene match: 13. CDR3 nucleotides: TGTGCCATCAGTTGGACGGGAACTAGCGGGGGAGGAACAGATACGCAGTATTTT. As protein: CAISWTGTSGGGTDTQYF.

V and J are TRBV19 and TRBJ1-6; possibly TRBD1 for D (5 bases). Germline loops: CDR1 LNHDA, CDR2 SQIVND (reference sequence). This CDR3 spans 17 amino acids. V gave up 3 bases and J gave up 8 bases, with 20 bases separating them. As DNA, the CDR3 is TGTGCCAGTAGTATGGGGCAGCATAGGGGTTTTGATTCACCCCTCCACTTT. This gives the protein CASSMGQHRGFDSPLHF.

Details on this clone: The conserved phenylalanine or tryptophan is not found at the CDR3 terminus, so this likely reflects a read error. V gene TRBV19 combines with J gene TRBJ1-2; the D gene is possibly TRBD1 (5 bases). Germline V lookup: CDR1 LNHDA, CDR2 SQIVND (reference sequence). This CDR3 contains 15 residues. Trimming pared 1 base from V and 3 bases from J, leaving 12 bases between. The CDR3 nucleotides read TGTGCCAGTAGTATAGGAATAGGCAGGGACTATGGCTACACCCTC. Encoded protein: CASSIGIGRDYGYTL.

The V call is TRBV16, the J call TRBJ2-5; D possibly corresponds to TRBD2 (5 bases). Germline V CDR1 and CDR2: KGHSY, FQNENV. The ends were cut back, 0 bases at V and 2 bases at J, with 7 bases in the middle. CDR3 size: 14 residues. In DNA form, the CDR3 reads TGTGCCAGCAGCCAATCGAGGGTTCAAGAGACCCAGTACTTC. Protein: CASSQSRVQETQYF.

This clone was seen a handful of times. The V and J genes are TRBV2 and TRBJ1-5; tentative D call: TRBD1 (5 bases). V was cut by 6 bases and J by 5 bases, with 17 bases left in between. In germline, CDR1 is SNHLY, CDR2 FYNNEI. The CDR3 runs to 15 residues. As DNA, the CDR3 is TGTGCCAGCAGGTCTGTGGGGCGACTGGATCAGCCCCAGCATTTT. Its translation: CASRSVGRLDQPQHF.

V usage is TRBV4-1 and J usage is TRBJ1-5; no firm D call. From germline, CDR1 is MGHRA and CDR2 YSYEKL. The CDR3 contains 13 residues. V was shortened by 4 bases and J by 7 bases, with 11 bases between the two germline ends. In DNA form, the CDR3 reads TGCGCCAGCAGCCCCGGAGGGCGGCAGCCCCAGCATTTT. Amino acids: CASSPGGRQPQHF.

DNA of the CDR3: TGTGCCAGCAAGGCGGGGGGGGCGGGTGAGCAGTTCTTC. Translated, it gives CASKAGGAGEQFF. The rearrangement links TRBV25-1 to TRBJ2-1; the match to TRBD2 covers 9 bases. Germline values: CDR1 MGHDK, CDR2 SYGVNS. The CDR3 totals 13 residues. With 7 bases clipped from V and 9 bases from J, the junction kept 7 bases outside the gene matches.

This chain uses TRBV5-1 with TRBJ1-3, with D tentatively TRBD1 (6 bases). This CDR3 spans 16 amino acids. The germline V gene has CDR1 SGHRS and CDR2 YFSETQ. Trimming pared 3 bases from V and 0 bases from J, leaving 13 bases between. The CDR3 region is CASSSQTGRSGNTIYF. As DNA, the CDR3 is TGCGCCAGCAGCTCACAGACAGGCCGCTCTGGAAACACCATATATTTT.

V is TRBV9 and J is TRBJ2-3; TRBD2 aligns across 8 bases. Germline V gene lookup returns CDR1 SGDLS and CDR2 YYNGEE. The CDR3 runs to 19 residues. Trimming cost V 2 bases and J 9 bases; bases outside gene matches: 23. The chain's CDR3 is CASSVGGWEATSGLDTQYF. CDR3 DNA: TGTGCCAGCAGCGTGGGGGGGTGGGAGGCAACTAGCGGATTGGACACGCAGTATTTT.

This sequence joins TRBV2 and TRBJ1-2; D remains unclear. CDR1 SNHLY and CDR2 FYNNEI come from the germline V gene. Trimming shortened V by 3 bases and J by 2 bases, and 7 bases separated the two germline ends. The CDR3 is made up of 13 amino acids. The CDR3 region has the DNA TGTGCCAGCAGTGAGGTCGGGAACTATGGCTACACCTTC. It specifies CASSEVGNYGYTF.

This clone was found once. The gene calls are TRBV4-3 and TRBJ2-5; 10 bases line up with TRBD2. The germline CDR1 and CDR2 sequences are LGHNA and YSLEER. The CDR3 has 18 residues. V lost 0 bases and J lost 1; bases outside the gene matches: 8. The DNA of the CDR3 is TGCGCCAGCAGCCAAGATGCTGTGTCTAGCGGGGGCCAAGAGACCCAGTACTTC. This gives the protein CASSQDAVSSGGQETQYF.

The chain is built from TRBV5-6 and TRBJ1-1; D not resolved. The germline V and J ends were trimmed by 5 bases and 3 bases, with 11 bases remaining between them. The CDR3 is made up of 13 amino acids. The germline V gene encodes CDR1 SGHDT and CDR2 YYEEEE. CDR3 DNA sequence: TGTGCCAGCAGTCTAGACGTATACACTGAAGCTTTCTTT. It codes for CASSLDVYTEAFF.

This chain connects TRBV6-1 to TRBJ1-6, with D uncertain. The V gene's germline CDR1 is MNHNS and CDR2 SASEGT. Between the trimmed V and J ends, which lost 1 base and 1 base, there was a span of 14 bases. CDR3 size: 18 residues. As DNA, the CDR3 is TGTGCCAGCAGTGAAGGGGCAACCCTGATTTCCTATAATTCACCCCTCCACTTT. Translating it yields CASSEGATLISYNSPLHF.

The genes are TRBV7-9 and TRBJ2-1, with 8 bases identical to TRBD2. Germline values: CDR1 SEHNR, CDR2 FQNEAQ (reference sequence). V was pared by 2 bases and J by 0 bases, with 3 bases of the junction left unmatched. CDR3 length: 16 residues. CDR3 protein: CASSLNRGGSYNEQFF. The DNA for the CDR3 is TGTGCCAGCAGCTTAAACCGGGGGGGCTCCTACAATGAGCAGTTCTTC.

This chain connects TRBV7-2 to TRBJ1-2; no clear D gene. V lost 4 bases and J 4 bases, leaving 4 bases between the germline ends. CDR1 is SGHTA, CDR2 FQGNSA, per germline. This CDR3 has 11 residues. The CDR3 nucleotides read TGTGCCAGCAGCTCTCGCTATGGCTACACCTTC. Translated: CASSSRYGYTF.

The V gene is TRBV19, the J gene TRBJ1-2, with 10 nucleotides matching TRBD1. The germline V gene encodes CDR1 LNHDA and CDR2 SQIVND (reference sequence). The V gene end was trimmed by 7 bases and the J gene end by 8 bases; junction bases not matched to a gene: 7. The CDR3 spans 13 residues. CDR3 in amino acids: CASTPGQGMGYTF. For the CDR3, the DNA is TGTGCCAGTACCCCGGGACAGGGGATGGGCTACACCTTC.

The rearrangement joins TRBV20-1 to TRBJ2-7; D possibly corresponds to TRBD2 (6 bases). Looked up from germline, CDR1 is DFQATT and CDR2 is SNEGSKA (reference sequence). This CDR3 is built from 11 residues. Trimming took 5 bases from V and 4 from J, leaving 9 bases between them. This CDR3 is CSARAGYEQYF. DNA of the CDR3: TGCAGTGCTCGAGCGGGTTACGAGCAGTACTTC.

The chain uses TRBV4-2 and TRBJ1-3, with TRBD1 matching 10 bases. J lost 0 bases, V lost 2 bases, and 13 bases had no gene match. Germline-derived CDR1 and CDR2 are LGHNA and YNFKEQ. This CDR3 comprises 20 residues. The CDR3 region is CASSQLPGGQGFFSGNTIYF. The CDR3 DNA reads TGTGCCAGCAGCCAACTACCGGGGGGACAGGGGTTCTTCTCTGGAAACACCATATATTTT.

This sequence joins TRBV28 and TRBJ2-2; tentative D call: TRBD1 (6 bases). CDR3 length equals 16 residues. Trimming cost V 2 bases and J 5 bases, with 15 bases left between them. Per the germline V gene, CDR1 is MDHEN and CDR2 is SYDVKM. CDR3 sequence reads: CASSLIGDKGTGELFF. The CDR3 DNA reads as TGTGCCAGCAGTTTAATCGGGGACAAGGGGACCGGGGAGCTGTTTTTT.

The V and J genes are TRBV13 and TRBJ2-2; 10 nucleotides line up with TRBD1. Germline loops: CDR1 PRHDT, CDR2 FYEKMQ (reference sequence). This CDR3 contains 15 residues. With 2 bases clipped from V and 4 bases from J, the junction kept 1 base outside the gene matches. In DNA, the CDR3 is TGTGCCAGCAGCTTATGGGACAGGGGCACCGGGGAGCTGTTTTTT. It codes for CASSLWDRGTGELFF.

This clone showed up just once. The chain recombines TRBV4-3 with TRBJ1-2, with 7 positions matching TRBD1. The CDR3 is made up of 14 amino acids. The junction had 7 bases not matched to a gene; V was cut back by 2 bases and J by 7 bases. Per germline, CDR1 LGHNA and CDR2 YSLEER. CDR3 coding DNA: TGCGCCAGCAGCCAACAAGACAGGGCTGGTGGCTACACCTTC. This translates into CASSQQDRAGGYTF.

The rearrangement links TRBV18 to TRBJ2-5; D is perhaps TRBD2 (6 bases). Germline V gene sequence: CDR1 KGHSH, CDR2 LQKENI. Trimming took 2 bases from V and 2 from J, leaving 6 bases between them. This CDR3 spans 13 amino acids. The CDR3 sequence is CASSPGRQETQYF. The CDR3 region has the DNA TGTGCCAGCTCACCAGGGAGGCAAGAGACCCAGTACTTC.

This sequence joins TRBV19 and TRBJ1-1; TRBD1 matches at 10 bases. After removal of 8 bases from V and 5 bases from J, the junction contained 5 bases not matched to a gene. Germline V gene sequence: CDR1 LNHDA, CDR2 SQIVND (reference sequence). There are 13 residues in the CDR3. As DNA, the CDR3 is TGTGCCAGTGGCCGGGACAGGGGTACTGAAGCTTTCTTT. It is translated as CASGRDRGTEAFF.

The rearrangement uses TRBV4-3 and TRBJ2-3, with TRBD2 matching 11 bases. Trimming at V came to 4 bases and at J to 3 bases, leaving 18 bases not matched to a gene. Germline V gene lookup returns CDR1 LGHNA and CDR2 YSLEER. The CDR3 sequence is 20 residues long. CDR3 nucleotides: TGCGCCAGCAGCCCCCGGTGGTTACTAGCGGGGGCCGGAGGGACAGATACGCAGTATTTT. Translated: CASSPRWLLAGAGGTDTQYF.

This chain links TRBV6-5 with TRBJ2-3; 11 bases align to TRBD2. Germline lookup yields CDR1 MNHEY and CDR2 SVGAGI. This CDR3 comprises 16 residues. V gave up 2 bases and J gave up 2 bases; unmatched junction bases: 3. As DNA, the CDR3 is TGTGCCAGCAGTTACGTAGCGGGGGGGCACACAGATACGCAGTATTTT. This codes for CASSYVAGGHTDTQYF.